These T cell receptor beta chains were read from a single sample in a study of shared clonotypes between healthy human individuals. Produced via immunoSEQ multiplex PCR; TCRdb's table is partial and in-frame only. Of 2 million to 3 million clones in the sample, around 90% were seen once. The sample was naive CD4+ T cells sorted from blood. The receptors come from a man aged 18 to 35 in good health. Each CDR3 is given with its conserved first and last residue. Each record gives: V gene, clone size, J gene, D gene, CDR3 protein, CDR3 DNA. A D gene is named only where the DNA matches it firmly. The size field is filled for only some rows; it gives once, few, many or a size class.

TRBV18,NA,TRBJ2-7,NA,CASSPGSSYEQYF,TGTGCCAGCTCACCGGGGAGCTCCTACGAGCAGTACTTC
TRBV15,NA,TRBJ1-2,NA,CATSREVGGTYGYTF,TGTGCCACCAGCAGAGAAGTTGGGGGGACCTATGGCTACACCTTC
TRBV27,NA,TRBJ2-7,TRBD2,CASSLLSAGGYEQYF,TGTGCCAGCAGTTTATTGTCGGCGGGAGGTTACGAGCAGTACTTC
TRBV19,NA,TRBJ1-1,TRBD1,CASSTGQGARLGAFF,TGTGCCAGTAGTACTGGACAGGGGGCGCGGTTAGGAGCTTTCTTT
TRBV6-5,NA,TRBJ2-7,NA,CASTPGRSSYEQYF,TGTGCCAGCACCCCGGGGAGAAGCTCCTACGAGCAGTACTTC
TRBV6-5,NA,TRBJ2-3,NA,CASSSVANTDTQYF,TGTGCCAGCAGTTCGGTAGCGAACACAGATACGCAGTATTTT
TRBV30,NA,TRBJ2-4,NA,CAWSKTTGAKNIQYF,TGTGCCTGGAGCAAGACAACAGGAGCCAAAAACATTCAGTACTTC
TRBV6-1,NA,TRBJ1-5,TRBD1,CASSAPRGTGANQPQHF,TGTGCCAGCAGTGCCCCCCGGGGGACAGGGGCTAATCAGCCCCAGCATTTT
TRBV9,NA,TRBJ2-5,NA,CASSGAMQETQYF,TGTGCCAGCAGCGGTGCTATGCAAGAGACCCAGTACTTC
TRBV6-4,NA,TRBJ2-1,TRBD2,CASSRTSGPYNEQFF,TGTGCCAGCAGTAGAACTAGCGGACCCTACAATGAGCAGTTCTTC
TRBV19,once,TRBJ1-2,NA,CASSRTSDVTNYGYTF,TGTGCCAGTAGTCGAACCTCCGACGTAACTAACTATGGCTACACCTTC
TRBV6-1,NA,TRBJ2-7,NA,CASWLTGFNEQYF,TGTGCCAGTTGGTTAACAGGGTTCAACGAGCAGTACTTC
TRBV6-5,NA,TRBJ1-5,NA,CASSTGPTNQPQHF,TGTGCCAGCAGTACTGGGCCTACAAATCAGCCCCAGCATTTT
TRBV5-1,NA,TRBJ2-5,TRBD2,CASSLGAGGGQETQYF,TGCGCCAGCAGCTTGGGGGCTGGCGGGGGGCAAGAGACCCAGTACTTC
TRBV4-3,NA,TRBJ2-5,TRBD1,CASSQVGTGTETQYF,TGCGCCAGCAGCCAAGTTGGGACAGGGACCGAGACCCAGTACTTC
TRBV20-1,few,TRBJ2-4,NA,CRPGIQYF,TGCAGGCCGGGTATTCAGTACTTC
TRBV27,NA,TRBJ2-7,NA,CASSPTGHHVTYEQYF,TGTGCCAGCAGCCCAACGGGACATCACGTAACCTACGAGCAGTACTTC
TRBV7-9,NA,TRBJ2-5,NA,CASSRIGGEETQYF,TGTGCCAGCAGTCGAATTGGGGGAGAAGAGACCCAGTACTTC